Below, 20 T cell receptor beta chains from the same sample are listed, as sequenced in a study of blood T cell repertoires in COVID-19 (TCRdb year 2020). Library generation was performed with the immunoSEQ multiplex PCR assay. The table was pulled from immuneACCESS by TCRdb, which kept in-frame rearrangements only. Such tables lose some clones; where checked, under half of the loss comes from unresolved V genes, and the rest has no known cause. The sample data list about 160,000 clones, and approximately 82% of these were observed just once. Of the sample, approximately 18% is held by the ten largest clones. Sequencing was performed on PBMCs or T cells enriched from blood (not recorded which). Every receptor here comes from a man between 60 and 70 years old who had recovered from COVID-19.

The chain uses TRBV18 and TRBJ2-1; 13 positions match TRBD2. After removal of 6 bases from V and 0 bases from J, the junction contained 11 bases not matched to a gene. The CDR3 loop spans 19 amino acids. Germline lookup yields CDR1 KGHSH and CDR2 LQKENI. CDR3 coding DNA: TGTGCCAGCTCCCGGGTCCGGACTAGCGGGAGTTCCTCCTACAATGAGCAGTTCTTC. It yields the protein CASSRVRTSGSSSYNEQFF.

This chain connects TRBV9 to TRBJ2-7; TRBD2 matches at 8 bases. The CDR3 has 15 amino acids. Germline lookup yields CDR1 SGDLS and CDR2 YYNGEE. V lost 0 bases to trimming and J lost 5 bases; unmatched junction nucleotides: 7. CDR3 in amino acids: CASSVGSGGPHEQYF. CDR3 DNA sequence: TGTGCCAGCAGCGTAGGTTCGGGAGGGCCCCACGAGCAGTACTTC.

The chain recombines TRBV27 with TRBJ1-5; unclear D gene. Trimming cost V 0 bases and J 1 base, with 7 bases left between them. The CDR3 runs 15 residues. Germline V gene sequence: CDR1 MNHEY, CDR2 SMNVEV (reference sequence). The CDR3 nucleotides are TGTGCCAGCAGTTTATCAGGGAGCAGCAATCAGCCCCAGCATTTT. Its protein is CASSLSGSSNQPQHF.

This sequence joins TRBV20-1 and TRBJ1-5; TRBD1 is a possible D gene (5 bases). The CDR3 is made up of 13 amino acids. Germline V gives CDR1 DFQATT, CDR2 SNEGSKA (reference sequence). Trimming took off 3 bases at V and 4 bases at J, with 10 bases between the two ends. The DNA of the CDR3 is TGCAGTGCTAGTACAGGAAATAATCAGCCCCAGCATTTT. Its translation is CSASTGNNQPQHF.

The chain links TRBV7-8 to TRBJ2-3, with a weak D call TRBD2 (6 bases). Germline V CDR1 and CDR2: SGHVS, FQNEAQ. The V end lost 2 bases, the J end lost 3 bases, and 12 bases lay between the germline ends. The CDR3 sequence is 15 residues long. CDR3 region: CASSLNGRGTDTQYF. Here the CDR3 DNA reads TGTGCCAGCAGCTTAAACGGGAGAGGAACAGATACGCAGTATTTT.

The chain uses TRBV9 and TRBJ2-3; D unresolved. This CDR3 is 14 amino acids long. With 3 bases removed from V and 5 bases from J, the gap between germline ends came to 13 bases. The germline gives CDR1 SGDLS, CDR2 YYNGEE. The CDR3 loop reads CASSDGSIRDTQYF. The CDR3 nucleotides are TGTGCCAGCAGCGATGGCAGTATCAGAGATACGCAGTATTTT.

The genes are TRBV18 and TRBJ2-7; 7 nucleotides align to TRBD2. V dropped 3 bases and J dropped 7; count of bases not matched to a gene: 12. Per the germline V gene, CDR1 is KGHSH and CDR2 is LQKENI. There are 15 residues in the CDR3. The CDR3 is CASSPERLATGEQYF. CDR3 in DNA: TGTGCCAGCTCACCTGAGCGACTAGCTACGGGGGAGCAGTACTTC.

The chain links TRBV6-5 to TRBJ2-2, with a tentative D call TRBD1 (5 bases). Germline CDR1 is MNHEY and CDR2 is SVGAGI. The CDR3 runs 15 residues. V was pared by 3 bases and J by 5 bases, with 13 bases between. CDR3 amino acids: CASSYGGAWTGELFF. The CDR3 DNA follows: TGTGCCAGCAGTTATGGTGGGGCATGGACCGGGGAGCTGTTTTTT.

The chain has TRBV11-2 and TRBJ2-3, with D perhaps matching TRBD1 (6 bases). V lost 3 bases to trimming and J lost 0 bases, with 10 bases between them. Looked up from germline, CDR1 is SGHAT and CDR2 is FQNNGV. The CDR3 runs 15 residues. In nucleotides, the CDR3 is TGTGCCAGCAGCTTGAGGGGGTTTAGCACAGATACGCAGTATTTT. Protein sequence: CASSLRGFSTDTQYF.

J is TRBJ2-1 and V is TRBV2; D is ambiguous. V lost 2 bases and J lost 7, with 18 bases in between. The CDR3 runs 16 residues. CDR1 is SNHLY and CDR2 is FYNNEI in the germline V gene. CDR3 DNA sequence: TGTGCCAGCAGTGAATTATTAACTTCAAACTTTAATGAGCAGTTCTTC. Residues: CASSELLTSNFNEQFF.

This rearrangement joins TRBV27 to TRBJ1-5; TRBD1 agrees at 8 bases. CDR1 is MNHEY and CDR2 is SMNVEV in the germline V gene (reference sequence). The J segment lost 5 bases and the V segment lost 3 bases, leaving 9 bases of the junction unmatched. This CDR3 spans 16 amino acids. CDR3 DNA: TGTGCCAGCAGTTTGCGGTCCAGGGGGCGAGATCAGCCCCAGCATTTT. This codes for CASSLRSRGRDQPQHF.

The rearrangement links TRBV28 to TRBJ2-7; D is unresolved. CDR3 size: 16 residues. The germline V gene has CDR1 MDHEN and CDR2 SYDVKM. Trimming removed 3 bases from V and 0 bases from J, with 15 bases in between. The CDR3 region is CASSLVGRSSSYEQYF. The DNA for the CDR3 is TGTGCCAGCAGTTTGGTCGGCAGGTCGAGCTCCTACGAGCAGTACTTC.

This CDR3 reads CASSPGARYEQYF. CDR3 sequence (DNA): TGTGCCAGCTCACCGGGGGCACGCTACGAGCAGTACTTC. V is TRBV18 and J is TRBJ2-7; D might be TRBD1 (6 bases). The CDR3 has 13 amino acids. Trimming took 3 bases from V and 3 from J, leaving 9 bases between them. Germline V gives CDR1 KGHSH, CDR2 LQKENI.

The chain joins TRBV3-1 (or the pseudogene TRBV3-2) to TRBJ1-2; TRBD1 aligns across 7 bases. The germline V gene has CDR1 LGHDT and CDR2 YNNKEL (reference sequence). The trim removed 3 bases at V and 7 bases at J, leaving 11 bases unmatched. This CDR3 comprises 15 residues. The CDR3 coding sequence is TGTGCCAGCAGCCAGACGATCAAGGGGGCGACTGGCTACACCTTC. Its protein product is CASSQTIKGATGYTF.

This clone has just a few counts. V usage is TRBV6-4 and J usage is TRBJ1-6, with 7 bases identical to TRBD1. Germline CDR1 reads MRHNA; CDR2 reads SNTAGT. Unmatched junction bases numbered 5, after V lost 5 bases and J lost 7 bases. The CDR3 covers 14 residues. This chain's CDR3 is CASSITGENSPLHF. The CDR3 region has the DNA TGTGCCAGCAGTATAACAGGGGAAAATTCACCCCTCCACTTT.

J is TRBJ1-1 and V is TRBV29-1; 7 bases align to TRBD1. From germline, CDR1 is SQVTM and CDR2 ANQGSEA. CDR3 length: 12 residues. The ends lost 6 bases at V and 1 base at J; junction bases unmatched: 2. CDR3 bases: TGCAGCGTGGGACAGCAGAACACTGAAGCTTTCTTT. This sequence encodes CSVGQQNTEAFF.

The rearrangement uses TRBV15 and TRBJ2-7; D remains unclear. Between the trimmed V and J ends, which lost 5 bases and 0 bases, there was a span of 8 bases. The CDR3 consists of 13 residues. The germline V gene has CDR1 LNHNV and CDR2 YYDKDF (reference sequence). The CDR3 spells CATSVAGSYEQYF. CDR3 coding DNA: TGTGCCACCAGCGTCGCAGGCTCCTACGAGCAGTACTTC.

The chain uses TRBV20-1 and TRBJ2-1; no reliable D call. Germline V gene data show CDR1 as DFQATT and CDR2 as SNEGSKA (reference sequence). The CDR3 loop spans 10 amino acids. V was trimmed by 1 base and J by 11 bases, leaving 6 bases between them. This CDR3 reads CSARGRQQFF. CDR3 bases: TGCAGTGCTAGAGGGAGACAGCAGTTCTTC.

The genes are TRBV15 and TRBJ1-1, with D unresolved. Germline V gives CDR1 LNHNV, CDR2 YYDKDF (reference sequence). V was cut by 0 bases and J by 7 bases, with 15 bases left in between. This CDR3 is built from 15 residues. The CDR3 DNA sequence: TGTGCCACCAGCAGAGAATATTCATCGTACGGTGAAGCTTTCTTT. This sequence encodes CATSREYSSYGEAFF.

The sample holds a few counts of this clone. The chain carries TRBV10-3 and TRBJ1-5; D call uncertain. Deletions cut 0 bases from V and 3 bases from J, with 9 bases between. The CDR3 consists of 15 residues. In germline, CDR1 is ENHRY, CDR2 SYGVKD. CDR3 in amino acids: CAISESNGNNQPQHF. In DNA, the CDR3 is TGTGCCATCAGTGAGTCGAATGGCAACAATCAGCCCCAGCATTTT.